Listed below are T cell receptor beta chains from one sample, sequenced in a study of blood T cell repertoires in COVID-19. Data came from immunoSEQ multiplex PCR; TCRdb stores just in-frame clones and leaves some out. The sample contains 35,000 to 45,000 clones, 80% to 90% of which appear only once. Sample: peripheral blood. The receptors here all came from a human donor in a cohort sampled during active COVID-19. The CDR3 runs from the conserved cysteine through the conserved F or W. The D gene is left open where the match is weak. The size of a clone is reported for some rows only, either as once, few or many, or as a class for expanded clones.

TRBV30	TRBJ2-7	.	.	CAWSPLKPVYEQYF	TGTGCCTGGAGTCCCCTGAAGCCGGTATACGAGCAGTACTTC
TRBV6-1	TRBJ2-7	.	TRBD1	CASSEVRTGTEQYF	TGTGCCAGCAGTGAAGTCAGGACAGGGACCGAGCAGTACTTC
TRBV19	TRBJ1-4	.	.	CASSITRGEKLFF	TGTGCCAGTAGTATTACGCGGGGTGAAAAACTGTTTTTT
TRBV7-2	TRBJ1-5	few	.	CASGADSNQPQHF	TGTGCCAGCGGGGCAGATAGCAATCAGCCCCAGCATTTT
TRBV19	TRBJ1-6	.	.	CASRQGVSYNSPLHF	TGTGCCAGTAGACAGGGAGTGTCCTATAATTCACCCCTCCACTTT
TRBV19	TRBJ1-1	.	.	CASSIDPKQGPLRAEAFF	TGTGCCAGTAGTATAGACCCGAAACAGGGCCCGCTGAGGGCTGAAGCTTTCTTT
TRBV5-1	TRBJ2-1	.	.	CASSLLGNEQFF	TGCGCCAGCAGTTTGCTAGGCAATGAGCAGTTCTTC
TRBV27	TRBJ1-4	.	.	CASRERGTNEKLFF	TGTGCCAGCAGGGAACGCGGAACTAATGAAAAACTGTTTTTT
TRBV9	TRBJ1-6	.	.	CASSVAQADSPLHF	TGTGCCAGCAGCGTAGCACAGGCGGATTCACCCCTCCACTTT
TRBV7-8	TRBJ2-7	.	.	CASSDRAYEQYF	TGTGCCAGCAGTGACAGAGCCTACGAGCAGTACTTC
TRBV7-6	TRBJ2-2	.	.	CASSHPLEGALTTGELFF	TGTGCCAGCAGCCACCCCTTGGAGGGGGCGCTTACAACCGGGGAGCTGTTTTTT
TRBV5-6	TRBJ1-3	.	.	CASSLNGQRTTGNTIYF	TGTGCCAGCAGCTTGAACGGACAGAGAACTACTGGAAACACCATATATTTT
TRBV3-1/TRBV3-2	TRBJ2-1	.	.	CASSQVTRLNEQFF	TGTGCCAGCAGCCAAGTCACTAGGCTCAATGAGCAGTTCTTC
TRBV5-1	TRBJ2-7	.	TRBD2	CASSTRTSGTYEQYF	TGCGCCAGCAGCACCCGGACTAGCGGGACCTACGAGCAGTACTTC
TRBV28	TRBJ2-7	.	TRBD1	CASISGGSYEQYF	TGTGCCAGCATCTCAGGGGGCTCCTACGAGCAGTACTTC
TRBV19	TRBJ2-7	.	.	CASSIDGRGLSYEQYF	TGTGCCAGTAGTATAGATGGAAGGGGTCTCTCCTACGAGCAGTACTTC
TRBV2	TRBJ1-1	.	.	CASSEAPWTVNTEAFF	TGTGCCAGCAGTGAAGCCCCTTGGACAGTAAACACTGAAGCTTTCTTT
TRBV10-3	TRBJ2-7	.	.	CAISGDRVGGSYEQYF	TGTGCCATCAGCGGAGACCGGGTCGGGGGCTCCTACGAGCAGTACTTC
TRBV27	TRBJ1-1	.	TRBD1	CASSPIGQGDTEAFF	TGTGCCAGCAGTCCGATCGGACAGGGAGATACTGAAGCTTTCTTT
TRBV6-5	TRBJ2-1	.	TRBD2	CASSKREGENEQFF	TGTGCCAGCAGCAAGCGGGAGGGCGAGAATGAGCAGTTCTTC
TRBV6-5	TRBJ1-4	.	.	CASSYSITATNEKLFF	TGTGCCAGCAGTTACTCGATCACAGCAACTAATGAAAAACTGTTTTTT
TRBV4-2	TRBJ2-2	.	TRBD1	CASSREQGARNTGELFF	TGTGCCAGCAGCCGCGAACAGGGGGCTCGGAACACCGGGGAGCTGTTTTTT
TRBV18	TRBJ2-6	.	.	CASSPISGVSGANVLTF	TGTGCCAGCTCACCAATCTCAGGGGTTAGTGGGGCCAACGTCCTGACTTTC
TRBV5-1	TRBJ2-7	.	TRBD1	CATGEGDRTFEQYF	TGCGCCACCGGTGAAGGGGACAGGACGTTCGAGCAGTACTTC
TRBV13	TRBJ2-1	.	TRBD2	CASSFRTSGNEQFF	TGTGCCAGCAGCTTCCGGACTAGCGGTAATGAGCAGTTCTTC
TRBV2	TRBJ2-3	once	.	CASRGRTDTQYF	TGTGCCAGCAGGGGGCGCACAGATACGCAGTATTTT